This TCR beta chain was observed in a study of T-cell reconstitution after alpha-beta-depleted transplantation in children. The CDR3 sequence is 13 residues long. Trimming removed 8 bases from V and 4 bases from J, with 14 bases in between. Germline V lookup: CDR1 MNHNS, CDR2 SASEGT. The library targeted TCRbeta and was prepared with unique molecular identifiers. TCRdb used MiXCR to reprocess the PCR reads, holding one entry per CDR3 protein. The sample shows some 200,000 distinct CDR3 sequences, more than 14% of them seen only once. The V call is TRBV6-1, the J call TRBJ1-2; perhaps TRBD1 as D (5 bases). This receptor was taken from a human donor who donated a stem cell graft to a child with acute lymphoblastic leukemia. The sequencing used PBMCs from the stem cell graft donor, collected from the stem cell graft. The CDR3, as DNA: TGTGCCAGCGGGGCTGGGCTCTTCTATGGCTACACCTTC. Its translation: CASGAGLFYGYTF.